The 4 T cell receptor beta chains reported below all come from one sample, sequenced in a study of T cells in Graves' hyperthyroidism and ophthalmopathy. RNA transcripts were the template for amplifying TCR beta CDR3 regions. HTBI primers were the set used in a first-round RT-PCR of the TCR CDR3. Via MiXCR, TCRdb re-called the multiplex PCR reads, giving one row per CDR3 protein. The sample consists of about 200,000 distinct CDR3 sequences, roughly a sixth of them appearing once. The sequencing input was blood. The receptors originated from a woman aged 50 to 60 with Graves' hyperthyroidism.

This chain links TRBV5-6 with TRBJ2-4; no clear D. Trimming removed 2 bases at V and 3 bases at J, with 6 bases between. There are 13 residues in the CDR3. CDR1 is SGHDT, CDR2 YYEEEE, per germline. This chain's CDR3 is CASSLRVKNIQYF. As DNA, the CDR3 is TGTGCCAGCAGCTTAAGAGTCAAAAACATTCAGTACTTC.

This clonotype has at least ten counts. J is TRBJ2-7 and V is TRBV11-2; TRBD1 or TRBD2 may be the D gene (5 bases each). Looked up from germline, CDR1 is SGHAT and CDR2 is FQNNGV. V was trimmed by 5 bases and J by 5 bases, leaving 16 bases between them. There are 14 residues in the CDR3. In DNA, the CDR3 is TGTGCCAGCAGCGCCGTGGGGGAGAGGAACGAGCAGTACTTC. Protein sequence: CASSAVGERNEQYF.

This clonotype was detected many times. The rearrangement links TRBV7-3 to TRBJ2-5; 8 bases line up with TRBD1. The CDR3 is 14 residues long. Germline-derived CDR1 and CDR2 are SGHTA and FQGTGA. Losses at the gene ends were 4 bases for V and 3 bases for J; bases not matched to a gene: 4. The CDR3 region is CASSSQGAEETQYF. The CDR3 coding sequence is TGTGCCAGCAGCTCTCAGGGGGCGGAAGAGACCCAGTACTTC.

Many counts were recorded for this clonotype. The chain links TRBV24-1 to TRBJ2-3, with 10 positions matching TRBD2. From germline, CDR1 is KGHDR and CDR2 SFDVKD. This CDR3 is built from 22 residues. J lost 1 base, V lost 2 bases, and 20 bases had no gene match. The CDR3: CATSDSSIQGTSGNTRTDTQYF. CDR3 nucleotide sequence: TGTGCCACCAGTGATTCCTCCATACAGGGAACTAGCGGGAACACCCGCACAGATACGCAGTATTTT.